The rows below give T cell receptor beta chains drawn from one sample of a study of Ad26.COV2.S vaccination and SARS-CoV-2 variants. Only in-frame clones appear in the TCRdb table, and some are missing; sequencing was by immunoSEQ multiplex PCR. Seen here are 440,000 or so clones, 89% observed once, and the top ten hold 1.7%. The source was peripheral blood, collected in a trial of Ad26.COV2.S vaccine versus placebo. These receptors came from a person aged 18-65 years who received the Ad26.COV2.S COVID-19 vaccine or a placebo. Each CDR3 is given with its conserved first and last residue. A D gene is named only where the DNA matches it firmly. Clone size is given for some rows only: seen once, a few or many times, or a class if the clone is expanded.

>TRBV28|TRBJ1-1|.|TRBD1|14
TGTGCCAGCAGATCGGGACAGGGCACGACTGAAGCTTTCTTT
CASRSGQGTTEAFF
>TRBV10-3|TRBJ1-1|once|TRBD1|14
TGTGCCATCAGGGGACAGGACTTGAACACTGAAGCTTTCTTT
CAIRGQDLNTEAFF
>TRBV24-1|TRBJ2-7|.|TRBD1|13
TGTGCCACCAGCAGGGGACAGGACTACGAGCAGTACTTC
CATSRGQDYEQYF
>TRBV27|TRBJ2-7|once|TRBD1|15
TGTGCCAGCAGTTCCCCGGACAGGGGTTGGGCCGAGCAGTACTTC
CASSSPDRGWAEQYF
>TRBV29-1|TRBJ2-2|.|.|13
TGCAGCGTTGACAAGGGGCGCACCGGGGAGCTGTTTTTT
CSVDKGRTGELFF
>TRBV18|TRBJ2-1|.|TRBD2|16
TGTGCCAGCTCACCTCCGGGGGGAGGCGCCTACAATGAGCAGTTCTTC
CASSPPGGGAYNEQFF
>TRBV3-1/TRBV3-2|TRBJ2-7|few|TRBD2|15
TGTGCCAGCAGCCAACCAGGACTAGAATTTACCGAGCAGTACTTC
CASSQPGLEFTEQYF
>TRBV6-5|TRBJ2-3|.|TRBD1|14
TGTGCCAGCAGTTGGACAGGGGGCGCAGATACGCAGTATTTT
CASSWTGGADTQYF
>TRBV12-3/TRBV12-4|TRBJ1-1|.|.|13
TGTGCCAGCAGTTTAGACCGGGGCACTGAAGCTTTCTTT
CASSLDRGTEAFF
>TRBV15|TRBJ2-7|.|TRBD2|13
TGTGCCACCTCGACGGGAGGACCCCAAGAGCAGTACTTC
CATSTGGPQEQYF
>TRBV19|TRBJ1-5|.|TRBD1|14
TGTGCCAGTAGTCGACAGGGGCTAAATCAGCCCCAGCATTTT
CASSRQGLNQPQHF
>TRBV7-2|TRBJ2-7|.|.|13
TGTGCCAGCTCATCGGGGATCGATTACGAGCAGTACTTC
CASSSGIDYEQYF
>TRBV28|TRBJ2-7|.|TRBD1|15
TGTGCCAGCAGTGCCCGGACAGGGTTCACCTACGAGCAGTACTTC
CASSARTGFTYEQYF
>TRBV18|TRBJ2-7|once|.|15
TGTGCCAGCTCACCAAGGATTCATACCCCTGACGAGCAGTACTTC
CASSPRIHTPDEQYF
>TRBV28|TRBJ1-2|.|TRBD1|16
TGTGCCAGCAGTTTATCAGGCAGGGGGCGAGACTATGGCTACACCTTC
CASSLSGRGRDYGYTF
>TRBV18|TRBJ2-5|.|TRBD1|14
TGTGCCAGCTCAGAATCGGGACAGGGGGTGACCCAGTACTTC
CASSESGQGVTQYF
>TRBV4-1|TRBJ2-1|.|TRBD2|14
TGCGCCAGCAGCCATGGGACTAGCAGGAATGAGCAGTTCTTC
CASSHGTSRNEQFF
>TRBV21-1|TRBJ2-7|few|.|16
TGTGCCAGCAGCAAAGGAAGGGGACTAGCGGTGTACGAGCAGTACTTC
CASSKGRGLAVYEQYF
>TRBV29-1|TRBJ1-5|once|.|13
TGCAGCGTTGAGGTTGACAGTTATCAGCCCCAGCATTTT
CSVEVDSYQPQHF
>TRBV5-1|TRBJ1-3|.|.|14
TGCGCCAGCAGCCCCGGACAGAATGGAAACACCATATATTTT
CASSPGQNGNTIYF
>TRBV7-2|TRBJ1-2|once|.|12
TGTGCCAGCAGCTTAGGCGTCTATGGCTACACCTTC
CASSLGVYGYTF
>TRBV9|TRBJ1-5|.|TRBD1|15
TGTGCCAGCAGAGAGACAGGGTGGCGCAATCAGCCCCAGCATTTT
CASRETGWRNQPQHF
>TRBV7-9|TRBJ2-2|.|TRBD1|14
TGTGCCAGCCCTTGGACAGGGAACACCGGGGAGCTGTTTTTT
CASPWTGNTGELFF
>TRBV28|TRBJ1-1|.|.|14
TGTGCCAGCAGTCTCTCTCTTTCGAACACTGAAGCTTTCTTT
CASSLSLSNTEAFF
>TRBV2|TRBJ2-3|.|.|15
TGTGCCAGCAGTCCTGGACAACTCACAACAGATACGCAGTATTTT
CASSPGQLTTDTQYF
>TRBV21-1|TRBJ1-2|.|.|18
TGTGCCAGCAGCAAGGGACAGGGGGACGGGGCGATTAACTATGGCTACACCTTC
CASSKGQGDGAINYGYTF
>TRBV11-3|TRBJ1-1|.|TRBD1|14
TGTGCCAGCAGCCTTACAGGGGCGAACACTGAAGCTTTCTTT
CASSLTGANTEAFF
>TRBV4-2|TRBJ2-1|.|TRBD2|15
TGTGCCAGCAACAAGGCGGGGGGCCTCTACAATGAGCAGTTCTTC
CASNKAGGLYNEQFF
>TRBV19|TRBJ1-5|.|.|17
TGTGCCAGTAGTCCGGGACCGGACCCCTATAGCAATCAGCCCCAGCATTTT
CASSPGPDPYSNQPQHF
>TRBV19|TRBJ2-1|.|.|12
TGTGCCAGTTCTGACAGATACAATGAGCAGTTCTTC
CASSDRYNEQFF
>TRBV30|TRBJ2-7|.|TRBD1|13
TGTGCCTGGAGCCGGGACAGGGCCTACGAGCAGTACTTC
CAWSRDRAYEQYF
>TRBV27|TRBJ2-1|.|TRBD2|16
TGTGCCAGCAGTCCCCTAGCGGGGGGGCGTGTTTTTGAGCAGTTCTTC
CASSPLAGGRVFEQFF
>TRBV11-2|TRBJ2-3|.|TRBD2|18
TGTGCCAGCAGCTTAGATCGGGGACTAGCGGGAGGGCGGGATACGCAGTATTTT
CASSLDRGLAGGRDTQYF
>TRBV6-5|TRBJ1-2|.|.|13
TGTGCCAGCAGTCAAAATAAAGGGGGTGGCTACACCTTC
CASSQNKGGGYTF
>TRBV7-2|TRBJ2-2|.|TRBD1|16
TGTGCCAGCAGCTTAAGACAGGGGAAAGACACCGGGGAGCTGTTTTTT
CASSLRQGKDTGELFF
>TRBV7-2|TRBJ2-7|.|TRBD2|16
TGTGCCAGCAGCCCCGGCGGGGGGCGCCTCCCCGACGAGCAGTACTTC
CASSPGGGRLPDEQYF
>TRBV15|TRBJ2-7|.|.|15
TGTGCCACCAGCAGAGATTGGGCTTCTTCTAACGAGCAGTACTTC
CATSRDWASSNEQYF